This note documents a single TCR beta chain sequence. Methods used by the authors: Amplifying reference gene primers gave estimates of nucleated cell counts. Here immunoSEQ multiplex PCR was the method, and the copy in TCRdb shows in-frame clones only, minus some. V and J calls and clone size come straight from that table; D and trimming were deduced from the DNA. The repertoire holds more than 50,000 clones, with 74% as singletons. These data come from a study of blood T cell repertoires in COVID-19. For the study at large: The samples span acute and convalescent COVID-19 from the United States, Italy and Spain. T cells, B-cell-depleted T cells, or PBMCs provided the cDNA or gDNA that served as material.

CDR3 length: 15 amino acids. CDR1 is MNHEY and CDR2 is SVGEGT in the germline V gene. Trimming removed 4 bases at V and 4 bases at J, with 13 bases between. The sample consisted of peripheral blood. This chain links TRBV6-2 or TRBV6-3 with TRBJ2-2, with D maybe TRBD1 (6 bases). This TCR was recovered from a woman aged 80 or over with acute or convalescent COVID-19. CDR3 amino acids: CASSLTNRATGELFF. CDR3 in DNA: TGTGCCAGCAGTTTAACAAACAGGGCCACCGGGGAGCTGTTTTTT.